Detailed here is one TCR beta chain. The antigen remains unidentified. Diagnostic decisions used clinical symptoms, serum thyroxine and TRAb, thyroid ultrasound and orbital computed tomography. The data are from a study of T cells in Graves' hyperthyroidism and ophthalmopathy. TCR beta CDR3 regions were amplified from RNA. The primer set for the first-round RT-PCR of the TCR CDR3 was HTBI. TCRdb reprocessed the multiplex PCR reads with MiXCR, giving one entry per CDR3 protein. The table includes around 350,000 distinct CDR3 sequences, approximately 25% detected once. General study results and limits: Most expanded thyroid clonotypes above 0.001 also appeared in blood.

V was clipped by 5 bases and J by 7 bases; unmatched bases: 14. The CDR3 is made up of 16 amino acids. Looked up from germline, CDR1 is MNHNS and CDR2 is SASEGT. The sequenced sample was blood. The rearrangement uses TRBV6-1 and TRBJ2-5, with 9 bases fitting TRBD1. The receptor's source is a man in his fifties or sixties with Graves' hyperthyroidism. Written as DNA, the CDR3 is TGTGCCAGCAGTCACCTCAGCACAGGGGGCGCAGGGACCCAGTACTTC. Protein product: CASSHLSTGGAGTQYF.